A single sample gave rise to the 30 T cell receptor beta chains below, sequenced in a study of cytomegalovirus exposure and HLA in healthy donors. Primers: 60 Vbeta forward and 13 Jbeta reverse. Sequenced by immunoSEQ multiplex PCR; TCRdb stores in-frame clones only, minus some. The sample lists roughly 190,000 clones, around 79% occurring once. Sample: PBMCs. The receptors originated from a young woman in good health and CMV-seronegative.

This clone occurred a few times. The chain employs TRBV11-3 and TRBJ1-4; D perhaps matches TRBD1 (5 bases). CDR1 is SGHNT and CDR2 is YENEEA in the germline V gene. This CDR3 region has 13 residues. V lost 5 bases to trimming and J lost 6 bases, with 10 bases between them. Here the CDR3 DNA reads TGTGCCAGCAGCGGGACTCTTTATGAAAAACTGTTTTTT. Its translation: CASSGTLYEKLFF.

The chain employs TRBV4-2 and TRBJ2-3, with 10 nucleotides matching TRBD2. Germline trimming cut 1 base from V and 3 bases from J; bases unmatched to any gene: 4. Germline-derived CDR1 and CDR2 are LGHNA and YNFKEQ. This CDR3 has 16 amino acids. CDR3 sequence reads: CASSQASSGRTDTQYF. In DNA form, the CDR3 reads TGTGCCAGCAGCCAAGCGTCTAGCGGGAGAACAGATACGCAGTATTTT.

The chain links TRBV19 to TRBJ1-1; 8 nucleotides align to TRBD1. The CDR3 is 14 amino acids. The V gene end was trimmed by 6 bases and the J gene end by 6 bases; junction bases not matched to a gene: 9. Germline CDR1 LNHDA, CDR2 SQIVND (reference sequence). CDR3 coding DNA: TGTGCCAGTAGACCGTGGCAGGGGGCGGCTGAAGCTTTCTTT. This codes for CASRPWQGAAEAFF. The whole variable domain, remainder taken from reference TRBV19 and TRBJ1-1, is DGGITQSPKYLFRKEGQNVTLSCEQNLNHDAMYWYRQDPGQGLRLIYYSQIVNDFQKGDIAEGYSVSREKKESFPLTVTSAQKNPTAFYLCASRPWQGAAEAFFGQGTRLTVV.

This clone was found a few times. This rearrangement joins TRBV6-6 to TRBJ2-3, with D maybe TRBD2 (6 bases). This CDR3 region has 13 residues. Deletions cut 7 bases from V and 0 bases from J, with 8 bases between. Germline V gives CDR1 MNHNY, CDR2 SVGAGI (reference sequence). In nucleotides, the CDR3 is TGTGCCAGCACGGGACTCAGCACAGATACGCAGTATTTT. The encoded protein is CASTGLSTDTQYF.

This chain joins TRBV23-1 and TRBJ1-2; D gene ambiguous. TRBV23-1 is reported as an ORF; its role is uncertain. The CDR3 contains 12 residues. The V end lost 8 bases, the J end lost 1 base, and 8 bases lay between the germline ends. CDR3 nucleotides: TGCGCCAGCTATACAGTTAACTATGGCTACACCTTC. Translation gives CASYTVNYGYTF.

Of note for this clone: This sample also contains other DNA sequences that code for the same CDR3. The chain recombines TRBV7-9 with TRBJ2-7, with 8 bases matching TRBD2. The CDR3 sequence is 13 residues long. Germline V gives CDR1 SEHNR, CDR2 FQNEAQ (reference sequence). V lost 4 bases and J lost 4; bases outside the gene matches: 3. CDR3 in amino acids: CASSSGLAYEQYF. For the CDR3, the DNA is TGTGCCAGCAGCTCCGGACTAGCTTACGAGCAGTACTTC. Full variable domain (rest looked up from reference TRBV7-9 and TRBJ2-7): DTGVSQNPRHKITKRGQNVTFRCDPISEHNRLYWYRQTLGQGPEFLTYFQNEAQLEKSRLLSDRFSAERPKGSFSTLEIQRTEQGDSAMYLCASSSGLAYEQYFGPGTRLTVT.

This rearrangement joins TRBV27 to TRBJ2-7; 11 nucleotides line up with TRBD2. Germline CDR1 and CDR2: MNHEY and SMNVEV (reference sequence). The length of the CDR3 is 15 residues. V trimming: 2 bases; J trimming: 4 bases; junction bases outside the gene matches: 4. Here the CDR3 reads CASSLASGGHYEQYF. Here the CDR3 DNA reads TGTGCCAGCAGTTTAGCTAGCGGGGGGCATTACGAGCAGTACTTC.

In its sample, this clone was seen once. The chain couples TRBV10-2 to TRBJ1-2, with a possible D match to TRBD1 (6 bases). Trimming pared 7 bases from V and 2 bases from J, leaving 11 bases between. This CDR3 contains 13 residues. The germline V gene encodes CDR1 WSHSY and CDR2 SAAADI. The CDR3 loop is CASTLDRNYGYTF. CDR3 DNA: TGCGCCAGCACCCTGGACAGAAACTATGGCTACACCTTC.

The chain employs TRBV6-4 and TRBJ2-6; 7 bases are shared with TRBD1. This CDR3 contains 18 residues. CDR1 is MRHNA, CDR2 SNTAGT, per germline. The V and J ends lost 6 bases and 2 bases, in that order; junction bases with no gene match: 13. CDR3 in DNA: TGTGCCAGCAGACAACCGGGACAGACTACAACTGGGGCCAACGTCCTGACTTTC. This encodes CASRQPGQTTTGANVLTF.

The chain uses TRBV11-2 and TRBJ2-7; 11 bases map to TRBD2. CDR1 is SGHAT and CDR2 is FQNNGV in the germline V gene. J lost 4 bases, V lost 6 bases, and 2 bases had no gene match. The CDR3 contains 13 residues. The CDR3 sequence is CASRLAGVYEQYF. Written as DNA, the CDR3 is TGTGCCAGCAGACTAGCGGGAGTTTACGAGCAGTACTTC.

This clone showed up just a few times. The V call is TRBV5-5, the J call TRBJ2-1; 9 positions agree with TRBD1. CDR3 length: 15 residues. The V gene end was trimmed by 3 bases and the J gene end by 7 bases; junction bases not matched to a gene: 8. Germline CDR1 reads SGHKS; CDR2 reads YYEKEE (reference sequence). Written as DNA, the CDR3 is TGTGCCAGCAGCTCCCCGGGACAGGGCCTTAATGAGCAGTTCTTC. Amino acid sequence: CASSSPGQGLNEQFF.

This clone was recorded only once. For the CDR3, the DNA is TGTGCCTGGAGTGTAGGGGTTTGGGGCAATGAGCAGTTCTTC. Amino acids: CAWSVGVWGNEQFF. The chain couples TRBV30 to TRBJ2-1; D possibly corresponds to TRBD1 (5 bases). Trimming cost V 0 bases and J 6 bases, with 12 bases left between them. The CDR3 covers 14 residues. CDR1 and CDR2 (germline): GTSNPN, SVGIG (reference sequence).

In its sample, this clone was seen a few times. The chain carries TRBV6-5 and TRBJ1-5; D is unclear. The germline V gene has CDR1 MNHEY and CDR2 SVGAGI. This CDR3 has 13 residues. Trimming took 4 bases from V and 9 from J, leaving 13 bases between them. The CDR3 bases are TGTGCCAGCAGTTTCCTCAAAACATCGCCCCAGCATTTT. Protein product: CASSFLKTSPQHF.

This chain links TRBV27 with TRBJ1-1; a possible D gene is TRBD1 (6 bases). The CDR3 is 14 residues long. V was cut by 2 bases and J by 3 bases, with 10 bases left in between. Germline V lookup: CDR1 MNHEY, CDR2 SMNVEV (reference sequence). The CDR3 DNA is TGTGCCAGCAGTTTAGGGGGCGCTTACACTGAAGCTTTCTTT. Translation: CASSLGGAYTEAFF.

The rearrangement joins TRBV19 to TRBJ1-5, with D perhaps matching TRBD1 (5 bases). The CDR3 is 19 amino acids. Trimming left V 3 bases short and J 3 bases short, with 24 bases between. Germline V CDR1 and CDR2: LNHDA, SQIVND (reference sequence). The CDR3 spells CASSMRRGSQKMDNQPQHF. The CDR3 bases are TGTGCCAGTAGTATGCGGCGGGGCAGTCAAAAGATGGACAATCAGCCCCAGCATTTT.

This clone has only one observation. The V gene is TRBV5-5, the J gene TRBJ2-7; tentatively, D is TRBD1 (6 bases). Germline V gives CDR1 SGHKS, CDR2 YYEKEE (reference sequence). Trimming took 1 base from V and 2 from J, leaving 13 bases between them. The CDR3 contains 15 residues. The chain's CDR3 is CASSLRTGHPYEQYF. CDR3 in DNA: TGTGCCAGCAGCTTGCGTACGGGACACCCCTACGAGCAGTACTTC.

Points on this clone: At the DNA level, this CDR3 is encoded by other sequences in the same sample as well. The CDR3, as DNA: TGTGCCAGCAGTTACGACAGGAAAGCCTACGAGCAGTACTTC. Translating gives CASSYDRKAYEQYF. The V call is TRBV6-5, the J call TRBJ2-7; D perhaps matches TRBD1 (6 bases). Germline V gene data show CDR1 as MNHEY and CDR2 as SVGAGI. V dropped 2 bases and J dropped 2 bases, with 10 bases sitting between them. The CDR3 has 14 amino acids.

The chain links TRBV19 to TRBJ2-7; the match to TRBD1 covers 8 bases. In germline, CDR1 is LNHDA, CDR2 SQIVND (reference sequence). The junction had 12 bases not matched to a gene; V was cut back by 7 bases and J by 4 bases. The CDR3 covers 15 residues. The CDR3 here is CASTKGAGGTYEQYF. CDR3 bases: TGTGCCAGTACCAAGGGGGCAGGGGGCACTTACGAGCAGTACTTC.

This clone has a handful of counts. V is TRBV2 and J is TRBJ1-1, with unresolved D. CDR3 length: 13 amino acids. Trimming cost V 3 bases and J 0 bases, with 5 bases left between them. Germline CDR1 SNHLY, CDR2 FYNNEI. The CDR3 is CASSEGMNTEAFF. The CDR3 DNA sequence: TGTGCCAGCAGTGAGGGCATGAACACTGAAGCTTTCTTT.

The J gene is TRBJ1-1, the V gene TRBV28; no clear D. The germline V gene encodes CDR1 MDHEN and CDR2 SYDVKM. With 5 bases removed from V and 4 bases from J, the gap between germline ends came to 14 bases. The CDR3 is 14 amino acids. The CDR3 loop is CASSLTSLGTEAFF. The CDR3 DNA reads TGTGCCAGCAGTCTGACAAGCTTGGGCACTGAAGCTTTCTTT.

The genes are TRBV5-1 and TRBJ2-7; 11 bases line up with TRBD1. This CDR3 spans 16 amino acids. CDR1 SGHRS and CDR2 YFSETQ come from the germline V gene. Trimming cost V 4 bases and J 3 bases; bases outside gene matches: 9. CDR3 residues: CASSPGQGASLYEQYF. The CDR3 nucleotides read TGCGCCAGCAGCCCAGGACAGGGGGCTTCTCTCTACGAGCAGTACTTC.

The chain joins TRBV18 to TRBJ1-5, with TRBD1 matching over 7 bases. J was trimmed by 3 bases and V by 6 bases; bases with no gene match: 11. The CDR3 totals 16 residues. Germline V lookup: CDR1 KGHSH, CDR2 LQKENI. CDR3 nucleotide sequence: TGTGCCAGCTCCCAGGGGGGAGTAGGGACCAATCAGCCCCAGCATTTT. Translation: CASSQGGVGTNQPQHF.

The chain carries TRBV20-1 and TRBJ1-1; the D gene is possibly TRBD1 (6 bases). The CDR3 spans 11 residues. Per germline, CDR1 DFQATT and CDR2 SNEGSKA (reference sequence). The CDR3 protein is CRLDRDTEAFF. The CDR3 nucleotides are TGCAGGTTGGACAGAGACACTGAAGCTTTCTTT.

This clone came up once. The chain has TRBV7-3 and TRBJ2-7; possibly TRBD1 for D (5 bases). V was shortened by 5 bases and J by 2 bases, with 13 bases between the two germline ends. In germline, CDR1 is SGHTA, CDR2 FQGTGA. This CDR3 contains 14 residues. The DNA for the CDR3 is TGTGCCAGCAGCCGAAGGGGCCATGCCTACGAGCAGTACTTC. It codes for CASSRRGHAYEQYF.

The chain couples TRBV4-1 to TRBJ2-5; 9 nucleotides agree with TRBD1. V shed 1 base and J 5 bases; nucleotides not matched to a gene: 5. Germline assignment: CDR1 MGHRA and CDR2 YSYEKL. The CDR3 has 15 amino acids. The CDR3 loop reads CASSQVDRGYETQYF. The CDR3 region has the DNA TGCGCCAGCAGCCAAGTGGACAGGGGATACGAGACCCAGTACTTC.

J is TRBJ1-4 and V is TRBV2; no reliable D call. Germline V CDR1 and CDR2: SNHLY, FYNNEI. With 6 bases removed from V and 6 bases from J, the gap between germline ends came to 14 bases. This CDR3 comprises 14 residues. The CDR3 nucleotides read TGTGCCAGCAGGGCTGTCAACGGGGATGAAAAACTGTTTTTT. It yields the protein CASRAVNGDEKLFF.

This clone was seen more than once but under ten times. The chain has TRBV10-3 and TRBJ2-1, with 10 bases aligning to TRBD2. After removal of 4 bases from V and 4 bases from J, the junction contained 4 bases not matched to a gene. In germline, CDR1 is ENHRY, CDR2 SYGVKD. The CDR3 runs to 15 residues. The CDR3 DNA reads TGTGCCATCAGTGCTCCTAGCGGGGGTTACAATGAGCAGTTCTTC. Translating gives CAISAPSGGYNEQFF.

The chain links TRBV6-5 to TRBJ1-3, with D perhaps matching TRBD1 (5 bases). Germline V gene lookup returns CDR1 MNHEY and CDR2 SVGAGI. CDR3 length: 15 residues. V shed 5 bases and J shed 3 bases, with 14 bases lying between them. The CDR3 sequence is CASSPGGGGGNTIYF. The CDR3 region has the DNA TGTGCCAGCAGTCCCGGGGGAGGCGGTGGAAACACCATATATTTT.

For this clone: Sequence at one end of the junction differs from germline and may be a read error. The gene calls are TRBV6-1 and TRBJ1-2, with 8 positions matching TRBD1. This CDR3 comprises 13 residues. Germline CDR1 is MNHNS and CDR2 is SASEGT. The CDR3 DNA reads TGTGCCAGCAGTGAAGCTTTGGACAGGGAATGGCACTTC. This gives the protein CASSEALDREWHF.

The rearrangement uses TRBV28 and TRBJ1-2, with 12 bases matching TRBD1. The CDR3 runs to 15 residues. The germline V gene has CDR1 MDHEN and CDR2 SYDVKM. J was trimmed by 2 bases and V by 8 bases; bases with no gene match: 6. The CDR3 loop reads CASGGQGAHNYGYTF. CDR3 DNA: TGTGCCAGCGGGGGACAGGGGGCGCACAACTATGGCTACACCTTC.